Below are 26 T cell receptor beta chains sequenced from a single sample in a study of beta chain features in type 1 diabetes. The study reverse transcribed the entire isolated RNA, so it sequenced expressed TCRB transcripts. Data came from immunoSEQ multiplex PCR; TCRdb stores just in-frame clones and leaves some out. The profile shows around 400,000 clones, 10% to 15% of them singletons. The sample comprised naive CD4+ T cells from blood. These TCRs come from a man younger than 35 in good health.

A few counts support this clone. The chain combines TRBV19 with TRBJ1-2; TRBD1 agrees at 8 bases. Germline assignment: CDR1 LNHDA and CDR2 SQIVND (reference sequence). The CDR3 extends over 14 amino acids. V shed 3 bases and J 3 bases; nucleotides not matched to a gene: 3. CDR3 loop: CASSMLDRDYGYTF. DNA for the CDR3: TGTGCCAGTAGTATGTTGGACAGGGACTATGGCTACACCTTC.

This clone was observed a handful of times. The chain links TRBV10-3 to TRBJ1-1; 8 positions match TRBD1. CDR3 length equals 14 residues. Looked up from germline, CDR1 is ENHRY and CDR2 is SYGVKD. V was clipped by 6 bases and J by 0 bases; unmatched bases: 3. The CDR3 loop is CAIRGQALNTEAFF. As DNA, the CDR3 is TGTGCCATCAGGGGACAGGCCTTGAACACTGAAGCTTTCTTT.

This chain joins TRBV9 and TRBJ1-4; D may be TRBD1 (6 bases). With 3 bases removed from V and 2 bases from J, the gap between germline ends came to 11 bases. The CDR3 totals 15 residues. CDR1 is SGDLS, CDR2 YYNGEE, per germline. The CDR3 DNA is TGTGCCAGCAGCGCAGGGGTTGTGACTAATGAAAAACTGTTTTTT. As protein: CASSAGVVTNEKLFF.

This chain connects TRBV30 to TRBJ1-6; perhaps TRBD1 as D (5 bases). The CDR3 has 12 residues. Trimming removed 4 bases at V and 5 bases at J, with 6 bases between. CDR1 and CDR2 (germline): GTSNPN, SVGIG (reference sequence). Written as DNA, the CDR3 is TGTGCCTGGATACAGGATAATTCACCCCTCCACTTT. It specifies CAWIQDNSPLHF. The whole variable domain, filled in from reference TRBV30 and TRBJ1-6, reads SQTIHQWPATLVQPVGSPLSLECTVEGTSNPNLYWYRQAAGRGLQLLFYSVGIGQISSEVPQNLSASRPQDRQFILSSKKLLLSDSGFYLCAWIQDNSPLHFGNGTRLTVT.

Turning to this clone: Other DNA variants within this sample encode the same CDR3. The genes are TRBV30 and TRBJ2-5; a possible D gene is TRBD1 (6 bases). CDR1 and CDR2 from the germline V gene are GTSNPN and SVGIG (reference sequence). This CDR3 has 13 amino acids. Trimming left V 0 bases short and J 1 base short, with 6 bases between. This chain's CDR3 is CAWSVGGQETQYF. Here the CDR3 DNA reads TGTGCCTGGAGTGTAGGGGGCCAAGAGACCCAGTACTTC.

CDR3 nucleotides: TGTGCCTGGAGCATGGACAGACAAGAGACCCAGTACTTC. Translation gives CAWSMDRQETQYF. The chain has TRBV30 and TRBJ2-5; tentatively, D is TRBD1 (6 bases). The germline CDR1 and CDR2 sequences are GTSNPN and SVGIG (reference sequence). Trimming stripped 3 bases from V and 2 bases from J, with 10 bases between. This CDR3 has 13 residues.

This chain connects TRBV9 to TRBJ2-1; 7 nucleotides align to TRBD2. Per the germline V gene, CDR1 is SGDLS and CDR2 is YYNGEE. J gave up 10 bases and V 0 bases, and 10 bases lay outside the gene matches. The CDR3 totals 15 residues. The CDR3 is CASSVGASGFDEQFF. The CDR3 DNA reads as TGTGCCAGCAGCGTAGGGGCTAGCGGCTTTGACGAGCAGTTCTTC. The complete variable domain, with remaining parts taken from reference TRBV9 and TRBJ2-1, reads DSGVTQTPKHLITATGQRVTLRCSPRSGDLSVYWYQQSLDQGLQFLIQYYNGEERAKGNILERFSAQQFPDLHSELNLSSLELGDSALYFCASSVGASGFDEQFFGPGTRLTVL.

This clone was counted a few times. The rearrangement links TRBV7-9 to TRBJ2-5; unclear D gene. Germline V lookup: CDR1 SEHNR, CDR2 FQNEAQ (reference sequence). The V end lost 5 bases, the J end lost 1 base, and 11 bases lay between the germline ends. This CDR3 region has 14 residues. The CDR3 reads CASSQVLSQETQYF. The CDR3 DNA follows: TGTGCCAGCAGCCAGGTCCTTTCCCAAGAGACCCAGTACTTC.

The chain recombines TRBV28 with TRBJ2-5, with D possibly being TRBD2 (5 bases). V was clipped by 3 bases and J by 2 bases, with 10 bases between them. Germline values: CDR1 MDHEN, CDR2 SYDVKM. The CDR3 length is 14 residues. The DNA for the CDR3 is TGTGCCAGCAGTTTTTTAGCGACTCAAGAGACCCAGTACTTC. Residues: CASSFLATQETQYF.

This clone was seen a few times. This rearrangement joins TRBV7-2 to TRBJ1-5; D is possibly TRBD1 (6 bases). This CDR3 spans 15 amino acids. Trimming removed 0 bases at V and 1 base at J, with 7 bases between. The germline CDR1 and CDR2 sequences are SGHTA and FQGNSA. CDR3 residues: CASSLAGTSNQPQHF. Here the CDR3 DNA reads TGTGCCAGCAGCTTAGCGGGGACAAGCAATCAGCCCCAGCATTTT.

This clone has more than one count but fewer than ten. The rearrangement joins TRBV28 to TRBJ2-3; 12 bases line up with TRBD2. Germline loops: CDR1 MDHEN, CDR2 SYDVKM. The CDR3 is 15 residues long. J lost 2 bases, V lost 7 bases, and 4 bases had no gene match. For the CDR3, the DNA is TGTGCCAGCATGACTAGCGGGAGACACACAGATACGCAGTATTTT. The encoded protein is CASMTSGRHTDTQYF. Complete variable domain (other parts from reference TRBV28 and TRBJ2-3): DVKVTQSSRYLVKRTGEKVFLECVQDMDHENMFWYRQDPGLGLRLIYFSYDVKMKEKGDIPEGYSVSREKKERFSLILESASTNQTSMYLCASMTSGRHTDTQYFGPGTRLTVL.

The chain carries TRBV7-8 and TRBJ1-4, with 9 bases lining up with TRBD1. Germline CDR1 and CDR2: SGHVS and FQNEAQ. The CDR3 is made up of 15 amino acids. V trimming: 1 base; J trimming: 6 bases; junction bases outside the gene matches: 3. CDR3 in amino acids: CASSLGTGEYEKLFF. The DNA for the CDR3 is TGTGCCAGCAGCTTAGGGACAGGGGAGTATGAAAAACTGTTTTTT.

CDR3 loop: CASSRYLRGQLNEKLFF. The CDR3, as DNA: TGTGCCAGCAGTCGTTACCTCCGGGGACAGCTTAATGAAAAACTGTTTTTT. The gene calls are TRBV28 and TRBJ1-4; 7 positions match TRBD1. The CDR3 runs 17 residues. CDR1 MDHEN and CDR2 SYDVKM come from the germline V gene. J was trimmed by 4 bases and V by 5 bases; bases with no gene match: 13. Drawing the rest from reference TRBV28 and TRBJ1-4, the complete variable domain is DVKVTQSSRYLVKRTGEKVFLECVQDMDHENMFWYRQDPGLGLRLIYFSYDVKMKEKGDIPEGYSVSREKKERFSLILESASTNQTSMYLCASSRYLRGQLNEKLFFGSGTQLSVL.

The genes are TRBV27 and TRBJ2-5, with a weak D call TRBD1 (5 bases). CDR1 is MNHEY and CDR2 is SMNVEV in the germline V gene (reference sequence). Trimming removed 6 bases from V and 4 bases from J, with 12 bases in between. The CDR3 loop spans 13 amino acids. The CDR3 DNA reads TGTGCCAGCAGGGGGCAGGGTGGAGAGACCCAGTACTTC. Translating gives CASRGQGGETQYF.

The V and J genes are TRBV30 and TRBJ2-5; 7 bases match TRBD1. Germline CDR1 is GTSNPN and CDR2 is SVGIG (reference sequence). This CDR3 has 10 amino acids. The V and J ends lost 2 bases and 13 bases, in that order; junction bases with no gene match: 4. CDR3 coding DNA: TGTGCCTGGAGTCGACAGGGAGTGTACTTC. Translated, it gives CAWSRQGVYF.

This clone was seen more than once but under ten times. CDR3 amino acids: CASSNNENTEAFF. CDR3 sequence (DNA): TGTGCCAGCAGCAACAATGAAAACACTGAAGCTTTCTTT. This chain connects TRBV11-2 to TRBJ1-1; D is unclear. From germline, CDR1 is SGHAT and CDR2 FQNNGV. The germline V and J ends were trimmed by 5 bases and 2 bases, with 9 bases remaining between them. The CDR3 sequence is 13 residues long. The full variable domain, completed using reference TRBV11-2 and TRBJ1-1, is EAGVAQSPRYKIIEKRQSVAFWCNPISGHATLYWYQQILGQGPKLLIQFQNNGVVDDSQLPKDRFSAERLKGVDSTLKIQPAKLEDSAVYLCASSNNENTEAFFGQGTRLTVV.

In this sample, this clone turned up a few times. The chain is built from TRBV30 and TRBJ1-1; D is ambiguous. V dropped 1 base and J dropped 4 bases, with 10 bases sitting between them. The V gene's germline CDR1 is GTSNPN and CDR2 SVGIG (reference sequence). The CDR3 consists of 13 residues. CDR3 loop: CAWSAAAGTEAFF. Here the CDR3 DNA reads TGTGCCTGGAGTGCGGCGGCGGGCACTGAAGCTTTCTTT.

This clone has a handful of counts. The rearrangement joins TRBV5-1 to TRBJ1-1; 8 bases agree with TRBD1. V lost 4 bases, J lost 0 bases, and 5 bases stayed unmatched. The CDR3 consists of 15 residues. CDR1 and CDR2 (germline): SGHRS, YFSETQ. The CDR3, as DNA: TGCGCCAGCAGCCCCGGGGACAGGCTGAACACTGAAGCTTTCTTT. The encoded protein is CASSPGDRLNTEAFF.

This clone was recorded a few times. The rearrangement joins TRBV29-1 to TRBJ1-1, with 10 bases lining up with TRBD1. Germline V gene lookup returns CDR1 SQVTM and CDR2 ANQGSEA. Germline trimming cut 5 bases from V and 2 bases from J; bases unmatched to any gene: 5. The CDR3 spans 14 residues. The DNA of the CDR3 is TGCAGCGTTCAGCTGACAGGGGGCAACACTGAAGCTTTCTTT. This sequence encodes CSVQLTGGNTEAFF.

This clone was recorded a few times. This rearrangement joins TRBV28 to TRBJ2-7, with TRBD2 matching over 9 bases. Germline-derived CDR1 and CDR2 are MDHEN and SYDVKM. V was clipped by 5 bases and J by 6 bases; unmatched bases: 8. This CDR3 comprises 14 residues. The CDR3 DNA sequence: TGTGCCAGCAGTATTGGCGGGAGGGGCGGCGAGCAGTACTTC. Translated: CASSIGGRGGEQYF. Full variable domain (missing parts from reference TRBV28 and TRBJ2-7): DVKVTQSSRYLVKRTGEKVFLECVQDMDHENMFWYRQDPGLGLRLIYFSYDVKMKEKGDIPEGYSVSREKKERFSLILESASTNQTSMYLCASSIGGRGGEQYFGPGTRLTVT.

This clone was detected a few times. This chain joins TRBV30 and TRBJ1-2, with a possible D match to TRBD1 (6 bases). The V end was cut by 0 bases, the J end by 4 bases, with 12 bases between. Per germline, CDR1 GTSNPN and CDR2 SVGIG (reference sequence). The CDR3 consists of 14 residues. Here the CDR3 reads CAWSVNRVGYGYTF. The CDR3 nucleotides are TGTGCCTGGAGTGTTAACAGGGTCGGCTATGGCTACACCTTC.

In this sample, this clone turned up a few times. The chain is built from TRBV27 and TRBJ1-1, with D perhaps matching TRBD1 (6 bases). V was clipped by 0 bases and J by 2 bases, with 10 bases between them. The CDR3 spans 15 residues. Germline CDR1 reads MNHEY; CDR2 reads SMNVEV (reference sequence). CDR3 loop: CASSLSGQPNTEAFF. The CDR3 DNA reads TGTGCCAGCAGTTTATCTGGACAGCCCAACACTGAAGCTTTCTTT.

The table lists this clone with many counts. The chain uses TRBV9 and TRBJ2-5; 8 bases agree with TRBD2. CDR3 size: 12 residues. J lost 5 bases, V lost 7 bases, and 4 bases had no gene match. Germline V gene sequence: CDR1 SGDLS, CDR2 YYNGEE. The CDR3 DNA reads TGTGCCAGCGGAGCGGGAGTGGAGACCCAGTACTTC. It yields the protein CASGAGVETQYF.

The chain employs TRBV28 and TRBJ1-2; the match to TRBD1 covers 7 bases. There are 16 residues in the CDR3. In germline, CDR1 is MDHEN, CDR2 SYDVKM. V lost 3 bases and J lost 3; bases outside the gene matches: 10. In DNA form, the CDR3 reads TGTGCCAGCAGTTTGTGGACAGGCATTGACTACTATGGCTACACCTTC. This translates into CASSLWTGIDYYGYTF.

The J gene is TRBJ2-1, the V gene TRBV7-6, with a tentative D call TRBD2 (6 bases). Trimming stripped 6 bases from V and 6 bases from J, with 12 bases between. This CDR3 region has 13 residues. Per the germline V gene, CDR1 is SGHVS and CDR2 is FNYEAQ. The CDR3 sequence is CASRADYLNEQFF. CDR3 DNA sequence: TGTGCCAGCAGAGCGGACTACCTCAATGAGCAGTTCTTC.

This clone was seen only a few times. V and J are TRBV9 and TRBJ1-2, with D possibly being TRBD1 (6 bases). Germline V gene lookup returns CDR1 SGDLS and CDR2 YYNGEE. The V gene lost 3 bases and the J gene lost 4 bases, with 25 bases spanning the gap. CDR3 size: 18 residues. For the CDR3, the DNA is TGTGCCAGCAGCGAGAATGTAGACACACCTACAGGGTTCTATGGCTACACCTTC. Translating gives CASSENVDTPTGFYGYTF.